These 22 T cell receptor beta chains originate from one sample sequenced in a study of cytotoxic CD8 clonotypes in ibrutinib-treated CLL (dated by TCRdb to the early 2020s). The library came from the immunoSEQ multiplex PCR assay. Here the immuneACCESS table is served through TCRdb, limited to in-frame sequences with V and J called. Missing clones are a known gap in these copies; in checked studies unresolved V genes cover under half, and the rest lacks a known reason. The sample table records approximately 330,000 clones; 70% to 80% of these occur just once. 5% to 7% of the sample is taken by the ten largest. The starting material was PBMCs, obtained before ibrutinib treatment. All receptors come from a human donor with chronic lymphocytic leukemia.

The chain recombines TRBV6-1 with TRBJ2-7, with D maybe TRBD1 (6 bases). The CDR3 covers 14 residues. V was clipped by 2 bases and J by 5 bases, with 13 bases between them. Germline V CDR1 and CDR2: MNHNS, SASEGT. In DNA, the CDR3 is TGTGCCAGCAGTGAACAGGGGATCGGTCACGAGCAGTACTTC. Amino acid sequence: CASSEQGIGHEQYF.

V gene TRBV9 combines with J gene TRBJ2-7, with D maybe TRBD1 (5 bases). Germline V gene lookup returns CDR1 SGDLS and CDR2 YYNGEE. CDR3 length: 14 amino acids. V shed 3 bases and J shed 4 bases, with 14 bases lying between them. The DNA for the CDR3 is TGTGCCAGCAGCGCGACAGATAAGAAGTACGAGCAGTACTTC. Translation gives CASSATDKKYEQYF.

The gene calls are TRBV2 and TRBJ2-7; D not certain. Germline V gene sequence: CDR1 SNHLY, CDR2 FYNNEI. V was cut by 8 bases and J by 3 bases, with 11 bases left in between. The CDR3 runs to 12 residues. This chain's CDR3 is CASQDGIYEQYF. The CDR3 coding sequence is TGTGCCAGCCAGGACGGAATCTACGAGCAGTACTTC.

This chain connects TRBV4-3 to TRBJ1-1; D gene unclear. The CDR3 spans 14 residues. Trimming cost V 0 bases and J 3 bases, with 8 bases left between them. Germline assignment: CDR1 LGHNA and CDR2 YSLEER. The CDR3 nucleotides are TGCGCCAGCAGCCAAGATATCCGGTACACTGAAGCTTTCTTT. Translating gives CASSQDIRYTEAFF.

V is TRBV6-6 and J is TRBJ1-1; D is possibly TRBD1 (5 bases). CDR3 length: 15 residues. The germline V gene encodes CDR1 MNHNY and CDR2 SVGAGI (reference sequence). V gave up 7 bases and J gave up 3 bases, with 18 bases separating them. DNA of the CDR3: TGTGCCAGCATCTCCAGGCGGGGGACGTACACTGAAGCTTTCTTT. Protein: CASISRRGTYTEAFF.

The CDR3 DNA sequence: TGTGCCAGCAGCTTAGGTAGGCAGGGCCATACCTACGAGCAGTACTTC. Protein sequence: CASSLGRQGHTYEQYF. The chain combines TRBV11-2 with TRBJ2-7; D perhaps matches TRBD1 (5 bases). The V and J ends lost 1 base and 2 bases respectively, with 15 bases between them. CDR3 size: 16 residues. The V gene's germline CDR1 is SGHAT and CDR2 FQNNGV.

The gene calls are TRBV19 and TRBJ2-1; 11 bases align to TRBD2. J was trimmed by 5 bases and V by 5 bases; bases with no gene match: 8. Per germline, CDR1 LNHDA and CDR2 SQIVND (reference sequence). The CDR3 extends over 16 amino acids. For the CDR3, the DNA is TGTGCCAGTAGTGCTACGGGACTAGCGGAAGACAATGAGCAGTTCTTC. This gives the protein CASSATGLAEDNEQFF.

The genes are TRBV29-1 and TRBJ2-7, with 8 bases aligning to TRBD2. Trimming took 7 bases from V and 2 from J; bases not matched to a gene: 7. The CDR3 loop spans 13 amino acids. Germline V gene data show CDR1 as SQVTM and CDR2 as ANQGSEA. The CDR3 loop is CSALLAGPYEQYF. DNA of the CDR3: TGCAGCGCCCTGTTAGCGGGGCCCTACGAGCAGTACTTC.

The V gene is TRBV30, the J gene TRBJ2-5, with TRBD1 identical over 8 bases. Germline CDR1 is GTSNPN and CDR2 is SVGIG (reference sequence). This CDR3 region has 11 residues. After removal of 7 bases from V and 3 bases from J, the junction contained 1 base not matched to a gene. The CDR3 region is CALDREETQYF. CDR3 in DNA: TGTGCCTTGGACAGGGAAGAGACCCAGTACTTC.

DNA of the CDR3: TGTGCCAGCAGCGGACGACAGGGGGCTGGTGAGCAGTTCTTC. Translated: CASSGRQGAGEQFF. The chain employs TRBV9 and TRBJ2-1, with TRBD1 matching 10 bases. The length of the CDR3 is 14 residues. V shed 3 bases and J 9 bases; nucleotides not matched to a gene: 6. Germline lookup yields CDR1 SGDLS and CDR2 YYNGEE. Combining the CDR3 with reference TRBV9 and TRBJ2-1 gives the whole variable domain DSGVTQTPKHLITATGQRVTLRCSPRSGDLSVYWYQQSLDQGLQFLIQYYNGEERAKGNILERFSAQQFPDLHSELNLSSLELGDSALYFCASSGRQGAGEQFFGPGTRLTVL.

The V and J genes are TRBV4-3 and TRBJ1-2, with 7 bases matching TRBD1. The germline gives CDR1 LGHNA, CDR2 YSLEER. Trimming at V came to 1 base and at J to 4 bases, leaving 3 bases not matched to a gene. The CDR3 totals 14 residues. The CDR3: CASSQGQGSYGYTF. The CDR3, as DNA: TGCGCCAGCAGCCAAGGACAGGGTAGCTATGGCTACACCTTC.

The chain links TRBV28 to TRBJ2-7; D is possibly TRBD1 or TRBD2 (5 bases each). Trimming removed 2 bases at V and 12 bases at J, with 14 bases between. Germline lookup yields CDR1 MDHEN and CDR2 SYDVKM. This CDR3 comprises 12 residues. CDR3 sequence: CASSLLGAEWYF. In DNA form, the CDR3 reads TGTGCCAGCAGTTTACTCGGGGCAGAATGGTACTTC.

V and J are TRBV15 and TRBJ2-7; D gene ambiguous. V was shortened by 1 base and J by 0 bases, with 7 bases between the two germline ends. Germline V gene sequence: CDR1 LNHNV, CDR2 YYDKDF (reference sequence). The CDR3 has 14 residues. The CDR3 DNA reads TGTGCCACCAGCAGAGGGCAGTTCTCCTACGAGCAGTACTTC. It yields the protein CATSRGQFSYEQYF.

The chain recombines TRBV5-1 with TRBJ2-7, with D perhaps TRBD1 (5 bases). The V gene lost 1 base and the J gene lost 4 bases, with 12 bases spanning the gap. The CDR3 has 14 residues. The V gene's germline CDR1 is SGHRS and CDR2 YFSETQ. The DNA for the CDR3 is TGCGCCAGCAGCTTGCAGGGTCGGGTTTACGAGCAGTACTTC. It is translated as CASSLQGRVYEQYF.

The J gene is TRBJ1-5, the V gene TRBV4-1; D is unclear. CDR1 and CDR2 (germline): MGHRA, YSYEKL. Trimming cost V 0 bases and J 7 bases, with 7 bases left between them. The CDR3 is made up of 13 amino acids. The CDR3 DNA follows: TGCGCCAGCAGCCAAGACGAAAAACAGCCCCAGCATTTT. Its translation is CASSQDEKQPQHF.

This clone has only one observation. The chain links TRBV4-2 to TRBJ2-1; maybe TRBD2 (5 bases). V was shortened by 4 bases and J by 1 base, with 8 bases between the two germline ends. In germline, CDR1 is LGHNA, CDR2 YNFKEQ. The CDR3 contains 14 residues. The CDR3 bases are TGTGCCAGCAGCCCCGGACTTTCCTACAATGAGCAGTTCTTC. Encoded protein: CASSPGLSYNEQFF.

The CDR3 bases are TGTGCCAGCAGTGCTGGACAGGGGTGGTCACCCCTCCACTTT. This gives the protein CASSAGQGWSPLHF. The chain joins TRBV2 to TRBJ1-6, with TRBD1 identical over 9 bases. J gave up 10 bases and V 4 bases, and 5 bases lay outside the gene matches. The CDR3 has 14 amino acids. Germline V gene data show CDR1 as SNHLY and CDR2 as FYNNEI.

This clone has a handful of counts. The rearrangement links TRBV30 to TRBJ1-5; D uncertain. This CDR3 contains 13 residues. In germline, CDR1 is GTSNPN, CDR2 SVGIG (reference sequence). V lost 1 base and J lost 6, with 10 bases in between. CDR3 sequence: CAWSESWRQPQHF. CDR3 coding DNA: TGTGCCTGGAGTGAGAGCTGGCGTCAGCCCCAGCATTTT.

This chain uses TRBV9 with TRBJ1-1; the D is unclear. Between the trimmed V and J ends, which lost 0 bases and 0 bases, there was a span of 9 bases. Germline CDR1 reads SGDLS; CDR2 reads YYNGEE. CDR3 length equals 15 residues. CDR3 bases: TGTGCCAGCAGCGTAGTCAGACGGGTGAACACTGAAGCTTTCTTT. This gives the protein CASSVVRRVNTEAFF.

The V and J genes are TRBV7-2 and TRBJ2-7; the D gene could be TRBD1 or TRBD2 (5 bases each). Deletions cut 3 bases from V and 9 bases from J, with 21 bases between. Per germline, CDR1 SGHTA and CDR2 FQGNSA. CDR3 length equals 15 residues. CDR3 nucleotide sequence: TGTGCCAGCAGCTTGACCAGGGCTAGCTCGGTAGGGCAGTACTTC. Amino acids: CASSLTRASSVGQYF.

The chain links TRBV10-2 to TRBJ2-7; weak D call: TRBD1 (6 bases). Trimming cost V 8 bases and J 2 bases, with 10 bases left between them. The CDR3 consists of 12 residues. Germline lookup yields CDR1 WSHSY and CDR2 SAAADI. The CDR3 region is CASRTDAYEQYF. CDR3 nucleotide sequence: TGCGCCAGCCGGACAGATGCCTACGAGCAGTACTTC.

This chain connects TRBV4-1 to TRBJ2-3, with D perhaps matching TRBD2 (6 bases). The CDR3 runs 16 residues. Trimming cost V 4 bases and J 3 bases, with 17 bases left between them. CDR1 is MGHRA and CDR2 is YSYEKL in the germline V gene. The CDR3 spells CASSLTPTGETDTQYF. The CDR3 DNA sequence: TGCGCCAGCAGCCTCACCCCCACGGGAGAGACAGATACGCAGTATTTT.